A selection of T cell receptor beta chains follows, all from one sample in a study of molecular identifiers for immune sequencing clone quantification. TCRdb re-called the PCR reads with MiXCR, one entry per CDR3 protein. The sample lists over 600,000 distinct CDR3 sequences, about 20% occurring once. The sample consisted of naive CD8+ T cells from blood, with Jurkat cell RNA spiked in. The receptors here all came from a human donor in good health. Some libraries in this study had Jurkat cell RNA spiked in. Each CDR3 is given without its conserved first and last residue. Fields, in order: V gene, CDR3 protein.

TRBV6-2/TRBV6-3 ASSYSPTGPYGYT
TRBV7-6 ASSLPQGKEGTDTQY
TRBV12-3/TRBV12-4 AGSFGWGGQPQH
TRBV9 ASSSGTSGSSYEQY
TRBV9 ASSVAGDTEAF
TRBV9 ASSVEGVAEAF
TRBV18 ASSRKWAAISGANVLT
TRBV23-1 ASSQSIAVGTYNEQF
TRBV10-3 AISETGTGREDTEAF
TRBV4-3 ASSQDSGTGYEQY
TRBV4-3 ASSQDPLSSYNEQF
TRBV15 ATSRVSLAGQETQY
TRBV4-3 ASSQAPEGGTDTQY
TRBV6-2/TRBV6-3 ASSYLDQETQY
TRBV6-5 ASSLTGYTYEQY
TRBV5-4 ASSLGTSGYTDTQY
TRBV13 ASRQGANTGELF
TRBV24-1 ATSAPETNQETQY
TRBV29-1 SVVQNTEAF
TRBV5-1 ASSRLAGDRTDTQY
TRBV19 ASSPGLAGGQVADTQY
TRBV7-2 ASSFYRDVYEQY
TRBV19 ASSLDPGEQF
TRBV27 ASSVLGLTTGSYNEQF
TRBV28 ASSTSPFSGNTIY
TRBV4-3 ARNLRGLEGFSILHEQY
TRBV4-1 ASSQATSGYEQY
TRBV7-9 ASSSGLESRNEQF
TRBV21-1 ASSLNTGTADGEQY
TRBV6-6 ASSQTRYNEQF
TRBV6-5 ASSALREDQPQH
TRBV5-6 ASSSDFLNTEAF
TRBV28 ASSFRGREGANVLT
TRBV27 ASSRTGGYGNTIY
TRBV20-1 SANLGGYEQY
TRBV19 ASSTHSTDTQY
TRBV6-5 ASSYGQGVGYEQY
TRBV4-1 ASSQLGLGGEQY